The 30 T cell receptor beta chains below come from one sample, sequenced in a study of blood T cell repertoires in COVID-19. Only in-frame clones appear in the TCRdb table, and some are missing; sequencing was by immunoSEQ multiplex PCR. The table has 65,000 to 85,000 clones, 85% to 90% seen once. Sequencing was done on a sample of peripheral blood. These receptors were collected from a man aged 45-60 years with acute or convalescent COVID-19.

The chain couples TRBV7-9 to TRBJ1-2; no clear D gene. With 4 bases removed from V and 4 bases from J, the gap between germline ends came to 16 bases. Germline CDR1 SEHNR, CDR2 FQNEAQ (reference sequence). CDR3 length equals 15 residues. The CDR3 bases are TGTGCCAGCAGCTCGGGGTCTGGGGATTTCTATGGCTACACCTTC. Its translation: CASSSGSGDFYGYTF.

The chain carries TRBV28 and TRBJ2-7, with 9 nucleotides matching TRBD1. The V gene end was trimmed by 8 bases and the J gene end by 2 bases; junction bases not matched to a gene: 4. Germline V CDR1 and CDR2: MDHEN, SYDVKM. This CDR3 has 13 amino acids. The CDR3 coding sequence is TGTGCCAGCGGCAGGACAGGGGCCTACGAGCAGTACTTC. This translates into CASGRTGAYEQYF.

The chain couples TRBV3-1 (or the pseudogene TRBV3-2) to TRBJ2-1, with D perhaps TRBD1 (6 bases). The CDR3 extends over 14 amino acids. The V gene lost 0 bases and the J gene lost 5 bases, with 8 bases spanning the gap. Germline V gene sequence: CDR1 LGHDT, CDR2 YNNKEL (reference sequence). CDR3: CASSQEDSDNEQFF. In DNA form, the CDR3 reads TGTGCCAGCAGCCAAGAGGACAGTGACAATGAGCAGTTCTTC.

This chain connects TRBV27 to TRBJ2-1; 14 bases align to TRBD2. Germline V gene sequence: CDR1 MNHEY, CDR2 SMNVEV (reference sequence). CDR3 length: 21 residues. V was clipped by 4 bases and J by 3 bases; unmatched bases: 17. The CDR3 DNA follows: TGTGCCAGCAGTTCAACTACACAGGGACTAGCGGGAGAGTGTTTCTACAATGAGCAGTTCTTC. Translating gives CASSSTTQGLAGECFYNEQFF.

This clone was observed a single time. In DNA form, the CDR3 reads TGTGCCAGCAGTTTATTTAAAGGGGCCTCGGCCACCGGGGAGCTGTTTTTT. Protein sequence: CASSLFKGASATGELFF. The chain employs TRBV27 and TRBJ2-2, with D tentatively TRBD1 (5 bases). Germline CDR1 is MNHEY and CDR2 is SMNVEV (reference sequence). This CDR3 spans 17 amino acids. The ends were cut back, 1 base at V and 4 bases at J, with 16 bases in the middle.

The V call is TRBV4-2, the J call TRBJ1-2; 10 bases are a match to TRBD1. V dropped 4 bases and J dropped 4; count of bases not matched to a gene: 12. CDR1 is LGHNA and CDR2 is YNFKEQ in the germline V gene. The CDR3 length is 17 residues. CDR3 amino acids: CASSPDHQTGGAYGYTF. The CDR3 nucleotides are TGTGCCAGCAGCCCGGACCATCAGACAGGGGGCGCCTATGGCTACACCTTC.

The genes are TRBV28 and TRBJ1-2; 10 bases are shared with TRBD1. This CDR3 contains 17 residues. Trimming at V came to 2 bases and at J to 4 bases, leaving 10 bases not matched to a gene. Germline V gene sequence: CDR1 MDHEN, CDR2 SYDVKM. DNA for the CDR3: TGTGCCAGCAGTTTACCCTGGGACAGGGGCCTTCTCTATGGCTACACCTTC. Translation gives CASSLPWDRGLLYGYTF.

This rearrangement joins TRBV27 to TRBJ2-6; D is perhaps TRBD2 (6 bases). Trimming cost V 1 base and J 0 bases, with 10 bases left between them. The CDR3 is made up of 17 amino acids. The germline V gene encodes CDR1 MNHEY and CDR2 SMNVEV (reference sequence). CDR3 nucleotide sequence: TGTGCCAGCAGTTTATACGCGGGGAGCTCTGGGGCCAACGTCCTGACTTTC. It is translated as CASSLYAGSSGANVLTF.

The rearrangement joins TRBV7-2 to TRBJ1-5; D call uncertain. Germline V gene lookup returns CDR1 SGHTA and CDR2 FQGNSA. V was trimmed by 5 bases and J by 6 bases, leaving 11 bases between them. This CDR3 is built from 13 residues. The CDR3 region has the DNA TGTGCCAGCAGCCGCGAGGGTGTTCAGCCCCAGCATTTT. This codes for CASSREGVQPQHF.

This chain uses TRBV27 with TRBJ2-1, with 8 bases fitting TRBD1. With 7 bases clipped from V and 2 bases from J, the junction kept 1 base outside the gene matches. Germline CDR1 reads MNHEY; CDR2 reads SMNVEV (reference sequence). The CDR3 has 13 residues. CDR3 in amino acids: CASTGGPYNEQFF. Written as DNA, the CDR3 is TGTGCCAGCACAGGGGGCCCCTACAATGAGCAGTTCTTC.

V usage is TRBV18 and J usage is TRBJ2-2, with a possible D match to TRBD2 (5 bases). The CDR3 is 17 amino acids. V was pared by 2 bases and J by 4 bases, with 17 bases between. Germline-derived CDR1 and CDR2 are KGHSH and LQKENI. The CDR3 DNA is TGTGCCAGCTCACCAACCCCCCCCCGGGGTTTCACCGGGGAGCTGTTTTTT. Protein sequence: CASSPTPPRGFTGELFF.

The V call is TRBV28, the J call TRBJ1-1; weak D call: TRBD1 (5 bases). Looked up from germline, CDR1 is MDHEN and CDR2 is SYDVKM. The CDR3 contains 15 residues. V was shortened by 1 base and J by 0 bases, with 9 bases between the two germline ends. The DNA of the CDR3 is TGTGCCAGCAGTTTATTGGTACAGGTGAACACTGAAGCTTTCTTT. It yields the protein CASSLLVQVNTEAFF.

V gene TRBV9 combines with J gene TRBJ2-1; 9 positions match TRBD2. V lost 3 bases to trimming and J lost 8 bases; unmatched junction nucleotides: 6. Germline V CDR1 and CDR2: SGDLS, YYNGEE. This CDR3 has 14 residues. CDR3 DNA sequence: TGTGCCAGCAGCGGGATTAGCGGGAGTGATGAGCAGTTCTTC. Translating it yields CASSGISGSDEQFF.

The gene calls are TRBV6-2 or TRBV6-3 and TRBJ1-1, with D perhaps matching TRBD1 (6 bases). Germline V CDR1 and CDR2: MNHEY, SVGEGT. The V end was cut by 5 bases, the J end by 2 bases, with 9 bases between. The CDR3 runs 13 residues. The CDR3, as DNA: TGTGCCAGCAGTCTACAGGGTAACACTGAAGCTTTCTTT. Translating it yields CASSLQGNTEAFF.

About this clone: This sample includes further DNA sequences coding for the same CDR3. The rearrangement links TRBV2 to TRBJ1-5; 8 bases line up with TRBD1. Germline loops: CDR1 SNHLY, CDR2 FYNNEI. V shed 3 bases and J 4 bases; nucleotides not matched to a gene: 2. The CDR3 is made up of 14 amino acids. The CDR3 DNA sequence: TGTGCCAGCAGTGATCGACAGGGGAATCAGCCCCAGCATTTT. Its translation is CASSDRQGNQPQHF.

This clone was observed once. This chain uses TRBV19 with TRBJ1-4; 8 nucleotides align to TRBD1. Germline V CDR1 and CDR2: LNHDA, SQIVND (reference sequence). The ends lost 5 bases at V and 1 base at J; junction bases unmatched: 6. The CDR3 loop spans 16 amino acids. Here the CDR3 DNA reads TGTGCCAGTAGTTTCCAGGGGGCTGGAACTAATGAAAAACTGTTTTTT. Translated: CASSFQGAGTNEKLFF.

The CDR3 DNA reads TGTGCCAGCTCACCAATAACAGGGGGTTATGGCTACACCTTC. Translation gives CASSPITGGYGYTF. The chain links TRBV18 to TRBJ1-2; the match to TRBD1 covers 8 bases. Germline CDR1 KGHSH, CDR2 LQKENI. This CDR3 spans 14 amino acids. V was pared by 2 bases and J by 5 bases, with 4 bases of the junction left unmatched.

The chain joins TRBV30 to TRBJ2-1, with 8 bases aligning to TRBD2. Germline loops: CDR1 GTSNPN, CDR2 SVGIG (reference sequence). The CDR3 is made up of 17 amino acids. Unmatched junction bases numbered 18, after V lost 1 base and J lost 10 bases. CDR3 nucleotides: TGTGCCTGGAGTGACGACTCGAGGAGCGGGAGTATCAGGGAGCAGTTCTTC. Amino acid sequence: CAWSDDSRSGSIREQFF.

The rearrangement uses TRBV2 and TRBJ2-7; TRBD2 matches 11 bases. V lost 3 bases and J lost 4; bases outside the gene matches: 11. There are 17 residues in the CDR3. The germline gives CDR1 SNHLY, CDR2 FYNNEI. This CDR3 reads CASSESNSGRAKYEQYF. For the CDR3, the DNA is TGTGCCAGCAGTGAGTCGAATAGCGGGAGGGCGAAGTACGAGCAGTACTTC.

This chain connects TRBV5-6 to TRBJ1-5; TRBD1 might be the D (5 bases). The CDR3 runs to 17 residues. V was shortened by 2 bases and J by 0 bases, with 15 bases between the two germline ends. The germline CDR1 and CDR2 sequences are SGHDT and YYEEEE. The CDR3 DNA sequence: TGTGCCAGCAGCTTTTTCGCGGGGGAGTATAGCAATCAGCCCCAGCATTTT. Protein product: CASSFFAGEYSNQPQHF. The whole variable domain, filled in from reference TRBV5-6 and TRBJ1-5, reads DAGVTQSPTHLIKTRGQQVTLRCSPKSGHDTVSWYQQALGQGPQFIFQYYEEEERQRGNFPDRFSGHQFPNYSSELNVNALLLGDSALYLCASSFFAGEYSNQPQHFGDGTRLSIL.

The V gene is TRBV24-1, the J gene TRBJ2-3; 11 bases align to TRBD1. This CDR3 has 14 residues. Looked up from germline, CDR1 is KGHDR and CDR2 is SFDVKD. V was clipped by 4 bases and J by 8 bases; unmatched bases: 4. The CDR3 coding sequence is TGTGCCACCAGTGAGTCCGGGACAGGGGGTACGCAGTATTTT. Residues: CATSESGTGGTQYF.

The chain couples TRBV19 to TRBJ2-7; a weak D match, TRBD1 (5 bases). Looked up from germline, CDR1 is LNHDA and CDR2 is SQIVND (reference sequence). The CDR3 contains 14 residues. Trimming shortened V by 6 bases and J by 8 bases, and 20 bases separated the two germline ends. CDR3 DNA sequence: TGTGCCAGTAGCCCAGGGCCAACCTCTAGGAAGCAGTACTTC. Protein: CASSPGPTSRKQYF.

This rearrangement joins TRBV18 to TRBJ2-3; possible D gene TRBD2, 5 bases. Trimming removed 6 bases at V and 2 bases at J, with 9 bases between. CDR3 size: 13 residues. Germline CDR1 and CDR2: KGHSH and LQKENI. The DNA for the CDR3 is TGTGCCAGCTCGGACTCGAACACAGATACGCAGTATTTT. Translating gives CASSDSNTDTQYF.

This chain uses TRBV12-3 or TRBV12-4 with TRBJ1-3; D is possibly TRBD1 (5 bases). V was shortened by 3 bases and J by 4 bases, with 7 bases between the two germline ends. The CDR3 runs 13 residues. The CDR3: CASSLGQGNTIYF. The DNA for the CDR3 is TGTGCCAGCAGTTTGGGGCAGGGAAACACCATATATTTT.

J is TRBJ2-7 and V is TRBV19; 11 bases are a match to TRBD1. CDR3 size: 15 residues. Per the germline V gene, CDR1 is LNHDA and CDR2 is SQIVND (reference sequence). J lost 6 bases, V lost 6 bases, and 10 bases had no gene match. CDR3 loop: CASRRTGGPPGEQYF. DNA for the CDR3: TGTGCCAGTAGAAGGACAGGGGGCCCTCCGGGCGAGCAGTACTTC.

The table lists this clone with a count of one. J is TRBJ2-2 and V is TRBV18; 11 nucleotides match TRBD2. The length of the CDR3 is 20 residues. Trimming cost V 1 base and J 4 bases; bases outside gene matches: 14. From germline, CDR1 is KGHSH and CDR2 LQKENI. The CDR3: CASSPLTSGIVMRGTGELFF. The CDR3 DNA reads as TGTGCCAGCTCACCACTGACTAGCGGGATCGTCATGCGTGGCACCGGGGAGCTGTTTTTT.

J is TRBJ1-1 and V is TRBV3-1 (or the pseudogene TRBV3-2); D not resolved. Trimming shortened V by 0 bases and J by 2 bases, and 4 bases separated the two germline ends. Germline CDR1 and CDR2: LGHDT and YNNKEL (reference sequence). The CDR3 runs 13 residues. The CDR3 DNA sequence: TGTGCCAGCAGCCAAGACCCTAACACTGAAGCTTTCTTT. Translating it yields CASSQDPNTEAFF.

This clone is labeled medium-sized (0.01 to 0.1%). V gene TRBV27 combines with J gene TRBJ2-5; 14 bases fit TRBD2. Trimming at V came to 6 bases and at J to 4 bases, leaving 4 bases not matched to a gene. The CDR3 contains 15 residues. Germline CDR1 and CDR2: MNHEY and SMNVEV (reference sequence). For the CDR3, the DNA is TGTGCCAGCAGATACGGGACTAGCGGGAGAGAGACCCAGTACTTC. This encodes CASRYGTSGRETQYF.

The chain links TRBV6-5 to TRBJ1-5; TRBD1 might be the D (6 bases). Germline loops: CDR1 MNHEY, CDR2 SVGAGI. V was pared by 6 bases and J by 6 bases, with 15 bases between. This CDR3 has 14 amino acids. Written as DNA, the CDR3 is TGTGCCAGCAGCATCGACAGGTTGAGTCAGCCCCAGCATTTT. Translated: CASSIDRLSQPQHF.

V is TRBV7-9 and J is TRBJ1-4; maybe TRBD1 (6 bases). The CDR3 spans 15 residues. Germline V gene sequence: CDR1 SEHNR, CDR2 FQNEAQ (reference sequence). V shed 2 bases and J shed 4 bases, with 11 bases lying between them. CDR3 bases: TGTGCCAGCAGCTTACGACAGGCCAGTAATGAAAAACTGTTTTTT. Protein sequence: CASSLRQASNEKLFF.